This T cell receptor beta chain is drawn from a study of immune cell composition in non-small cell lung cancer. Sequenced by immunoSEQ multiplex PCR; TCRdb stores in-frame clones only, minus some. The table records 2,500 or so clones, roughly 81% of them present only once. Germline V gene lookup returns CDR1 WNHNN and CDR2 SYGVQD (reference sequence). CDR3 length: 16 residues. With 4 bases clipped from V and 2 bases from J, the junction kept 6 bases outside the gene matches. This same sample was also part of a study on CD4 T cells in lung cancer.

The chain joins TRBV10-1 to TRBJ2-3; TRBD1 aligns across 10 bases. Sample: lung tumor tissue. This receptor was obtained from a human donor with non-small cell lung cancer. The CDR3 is CASSVTGTGDTDTQYF. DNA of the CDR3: TGCGCCAGCAGTGTAACCGGGACAGGGGACACAGATACGCAGTATTTT.